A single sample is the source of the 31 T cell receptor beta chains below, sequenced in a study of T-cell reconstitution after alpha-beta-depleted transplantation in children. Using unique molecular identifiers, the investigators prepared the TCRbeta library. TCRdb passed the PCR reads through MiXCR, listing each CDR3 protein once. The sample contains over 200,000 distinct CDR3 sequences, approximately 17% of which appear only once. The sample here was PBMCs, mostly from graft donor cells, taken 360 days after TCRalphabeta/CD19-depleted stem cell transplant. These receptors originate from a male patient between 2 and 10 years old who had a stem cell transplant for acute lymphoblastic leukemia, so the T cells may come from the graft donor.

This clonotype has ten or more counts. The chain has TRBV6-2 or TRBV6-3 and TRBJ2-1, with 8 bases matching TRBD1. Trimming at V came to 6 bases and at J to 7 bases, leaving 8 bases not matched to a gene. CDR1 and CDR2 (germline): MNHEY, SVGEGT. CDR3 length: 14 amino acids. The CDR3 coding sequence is TGTGCCAGCAGCTACAGGGGGGAGTTGAATGAGCAGTTCTTC. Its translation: CASSYRGELNEQFF.

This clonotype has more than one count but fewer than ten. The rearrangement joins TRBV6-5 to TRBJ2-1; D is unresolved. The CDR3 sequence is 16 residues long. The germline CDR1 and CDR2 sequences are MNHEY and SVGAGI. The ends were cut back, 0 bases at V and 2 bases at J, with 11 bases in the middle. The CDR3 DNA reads TGTGCCAGCAGTTACTCGTCAAGCTATACCTACAATGAGCAGTTCTTC. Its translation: CASSYSSSYTYNEQFF.

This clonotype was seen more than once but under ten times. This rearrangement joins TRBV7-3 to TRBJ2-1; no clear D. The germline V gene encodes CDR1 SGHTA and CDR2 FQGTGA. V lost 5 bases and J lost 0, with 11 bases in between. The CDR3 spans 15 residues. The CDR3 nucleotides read TGTGCCAGCAGCCCCTCGGCTTCCTCCTACAATGAGCAGTTCTTC. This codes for CASSPSASSYNEQFF.

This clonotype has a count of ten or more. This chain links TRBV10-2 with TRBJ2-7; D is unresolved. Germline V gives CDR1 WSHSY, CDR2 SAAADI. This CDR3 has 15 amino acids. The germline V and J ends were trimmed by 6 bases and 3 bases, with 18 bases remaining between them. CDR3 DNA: TGCGCCAGCAGGCCGGCACGCGGAGACGACTACGAGCAGTACTTC. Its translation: CASRPARGDDYEQYF.

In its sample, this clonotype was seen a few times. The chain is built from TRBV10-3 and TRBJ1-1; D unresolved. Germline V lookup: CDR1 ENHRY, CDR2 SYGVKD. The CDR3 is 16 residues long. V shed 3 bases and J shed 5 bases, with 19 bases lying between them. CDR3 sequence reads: CAISEVSTFHGTEAFF. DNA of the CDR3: TGTGCCATCAGTGAAGTTTCGACCTTCCATGGGACTGAAGCTTTCTTT.

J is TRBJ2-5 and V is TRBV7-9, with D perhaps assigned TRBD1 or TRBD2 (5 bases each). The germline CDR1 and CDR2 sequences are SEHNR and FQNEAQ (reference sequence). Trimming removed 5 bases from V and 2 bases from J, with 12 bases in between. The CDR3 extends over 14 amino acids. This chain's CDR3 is CASSDGTYQETQYF. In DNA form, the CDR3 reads TGTGCCAGCAGCGACGGGACCTATCAAGAGACCCAGTACTTC.

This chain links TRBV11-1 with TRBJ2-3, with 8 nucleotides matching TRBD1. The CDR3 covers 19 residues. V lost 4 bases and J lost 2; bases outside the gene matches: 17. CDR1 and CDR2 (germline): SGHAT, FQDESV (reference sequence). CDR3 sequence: CASSSAGQGAMYPTDTQYF. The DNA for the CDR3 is TGTGCCAGCAGCTCGGCGGGCCAGGGGGCCATGTACCCCACAGATACGCAGTATTTT. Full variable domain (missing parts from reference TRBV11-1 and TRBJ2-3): EAEVAQSPRYKITEKSQAVAFWCDPISGHATLYWYRQILGQGPELLVQFQDESVVDDSQLPKDRFSAERLKGVDSTLKIQPAELGDSAMYLCASSSAGQGAMYPTDTQYFGPGTRLTVL.

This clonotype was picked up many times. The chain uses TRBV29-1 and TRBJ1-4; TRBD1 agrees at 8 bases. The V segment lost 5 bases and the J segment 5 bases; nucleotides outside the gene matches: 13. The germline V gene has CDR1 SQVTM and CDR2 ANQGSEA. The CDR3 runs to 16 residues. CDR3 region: CSVTGTGDLRNEKLFF. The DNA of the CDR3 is TGCAGCGTTACCGGGACAGGAGACTTACGAAATGAAAAACTGTTTTTT.

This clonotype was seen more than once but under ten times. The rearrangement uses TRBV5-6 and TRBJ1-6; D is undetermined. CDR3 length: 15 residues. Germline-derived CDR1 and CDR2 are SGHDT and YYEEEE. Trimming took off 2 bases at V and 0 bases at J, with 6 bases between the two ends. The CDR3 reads CASSFDTSYNSPLHF. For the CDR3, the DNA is TGTGCCAGCAGCTTCGACACCTCCTATAATTCACCCCTCCACTTT.

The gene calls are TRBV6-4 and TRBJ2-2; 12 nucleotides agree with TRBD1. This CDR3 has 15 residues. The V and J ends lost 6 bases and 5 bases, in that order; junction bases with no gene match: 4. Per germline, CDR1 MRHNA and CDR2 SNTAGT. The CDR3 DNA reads TGTGCCAGCAGCCGGGACAGGGGGCCGACCGGGGAGCTGTTTTTT. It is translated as CASSRDRGPTGELFF.

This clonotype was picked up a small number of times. The CDR3 region is CASSLDRGWWNEQFF. The DNA of the CDR3 is TGCGCCAGCAGCTTGGACAGGGGGTGGTGGAATGAGCAGTTCTTC. This chain uses TRBV4-1 with TRBJ2-1; TRBD1 agrees at 10 bases. This CDR3 contains 15 residues. Germline values: CDR1 MGHRA, CDR2 YSYEKL. The ends lost 5 bases at V and 7 bases at J; junction bases unmatched: 8.

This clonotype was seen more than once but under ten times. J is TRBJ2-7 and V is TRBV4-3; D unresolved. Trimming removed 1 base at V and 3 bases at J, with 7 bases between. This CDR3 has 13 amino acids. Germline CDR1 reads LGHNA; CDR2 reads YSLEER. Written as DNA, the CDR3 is TGCGCCAGCAGCCAAGGAGAGAACTACGAGCAGTACTTC. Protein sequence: CASSQGENYEQYF.

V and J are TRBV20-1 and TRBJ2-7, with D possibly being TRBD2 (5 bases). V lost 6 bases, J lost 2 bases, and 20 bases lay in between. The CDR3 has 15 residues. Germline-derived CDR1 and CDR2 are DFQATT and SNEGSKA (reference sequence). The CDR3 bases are TGCAGTGCGGAGCCGGAGGCCAGAGGAACCTACGAGCAGTACTTC. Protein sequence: CSAEPEARGTYEQYF.

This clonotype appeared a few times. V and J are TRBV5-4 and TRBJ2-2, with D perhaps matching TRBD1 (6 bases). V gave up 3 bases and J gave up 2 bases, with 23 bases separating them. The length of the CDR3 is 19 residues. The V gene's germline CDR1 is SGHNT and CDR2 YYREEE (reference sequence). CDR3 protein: CASSSFTGTSPVNTGELFF. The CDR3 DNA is TGTGCCAGCAGCTCCTTTACCGGGACATCTCCCGTCAACACCGGGGAGCTGTTTTTT.

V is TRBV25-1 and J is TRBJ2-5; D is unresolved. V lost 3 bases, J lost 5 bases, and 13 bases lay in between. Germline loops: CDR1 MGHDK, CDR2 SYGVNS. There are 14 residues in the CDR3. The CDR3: CASSDSFARETQYF. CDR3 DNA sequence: TGTGCCAGCAGTGATTCGTTTGCCCGCGAGACCCAGTACTTC.

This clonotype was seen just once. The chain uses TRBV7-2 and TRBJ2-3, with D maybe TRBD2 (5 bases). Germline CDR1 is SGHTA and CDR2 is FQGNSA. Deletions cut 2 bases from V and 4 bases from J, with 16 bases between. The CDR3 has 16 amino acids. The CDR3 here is CASSLRGLGRADTQYF. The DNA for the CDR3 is TGTGCCAGCAGCTTACGAGGGCTAGGAAGGGCAGATACGCAGTATTTT.

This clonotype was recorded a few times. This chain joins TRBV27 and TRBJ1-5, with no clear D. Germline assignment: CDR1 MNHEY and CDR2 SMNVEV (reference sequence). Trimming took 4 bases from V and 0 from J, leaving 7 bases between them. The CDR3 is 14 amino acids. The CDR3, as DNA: TGTGCCAGCAGTTCCTTCTCTAGCAATCAGCCCCAGCATTTT. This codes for CASSSFSSNQPQHF.

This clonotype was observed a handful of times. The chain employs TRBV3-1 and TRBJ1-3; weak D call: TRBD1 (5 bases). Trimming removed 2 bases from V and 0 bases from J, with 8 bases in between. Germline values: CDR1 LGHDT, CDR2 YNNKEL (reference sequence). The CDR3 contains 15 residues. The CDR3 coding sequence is TGTGCCAGCAGCCAACAAACAGGCTCTGGAAACACCATATATTTT. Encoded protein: CASSQQTGSGNTIYF.

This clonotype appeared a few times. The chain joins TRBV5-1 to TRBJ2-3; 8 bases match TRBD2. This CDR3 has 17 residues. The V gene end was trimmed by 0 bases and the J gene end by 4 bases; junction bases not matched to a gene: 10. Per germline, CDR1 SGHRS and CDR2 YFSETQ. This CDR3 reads CASSLVGGTRKSDTQYF. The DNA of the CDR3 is TGCGCCAGCAGCTTGGTCGGCGGGACTAGAAAATCAGATACGCAGTATTTT.

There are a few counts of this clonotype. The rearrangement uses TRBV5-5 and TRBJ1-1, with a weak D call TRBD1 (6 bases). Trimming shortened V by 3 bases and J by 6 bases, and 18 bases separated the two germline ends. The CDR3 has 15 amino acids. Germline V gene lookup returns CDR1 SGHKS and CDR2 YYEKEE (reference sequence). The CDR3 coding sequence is TGTGCCAGCAGCTCTCAGAGTCCCACAGGGTCTGAAGCTTTCTTT. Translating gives CASSSQSPTGSEAFF.

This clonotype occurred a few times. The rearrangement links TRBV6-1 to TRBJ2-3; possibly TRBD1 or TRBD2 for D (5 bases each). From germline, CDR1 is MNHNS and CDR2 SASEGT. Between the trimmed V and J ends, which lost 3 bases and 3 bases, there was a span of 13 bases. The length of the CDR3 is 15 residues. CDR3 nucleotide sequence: TGTGCCAGCAGTGACTTTCCGGGGCGAACAGATACGCAGTATTTT. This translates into CASSDFPGRTDTQYF.

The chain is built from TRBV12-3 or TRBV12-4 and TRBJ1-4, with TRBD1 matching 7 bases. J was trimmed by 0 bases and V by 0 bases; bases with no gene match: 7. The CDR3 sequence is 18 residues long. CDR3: CASSLAGQQLATNEKLFF. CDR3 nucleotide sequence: TGTGCCAGCAGTTTAGCGGGACAGCAACTTGCAACTAATGAAAAACTGTTTTTT.

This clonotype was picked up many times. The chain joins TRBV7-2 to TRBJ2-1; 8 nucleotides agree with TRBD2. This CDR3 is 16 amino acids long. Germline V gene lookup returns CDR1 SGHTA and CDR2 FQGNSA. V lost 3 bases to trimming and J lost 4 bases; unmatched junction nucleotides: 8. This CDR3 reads CASSFMAGGPYNEQFF. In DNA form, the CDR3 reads TGTGCCAGCAGCTTTATGGCGGGGGGCCCTTACAATGAGCAGTTCTTC.

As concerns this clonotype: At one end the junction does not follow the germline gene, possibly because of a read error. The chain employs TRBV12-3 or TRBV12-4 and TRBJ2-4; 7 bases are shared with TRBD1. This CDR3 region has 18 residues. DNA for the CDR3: TGTACCAGCAGTTTAGTCCCAGGGGGAGTGTTAGCCAAAAACATTCAGTACTTC. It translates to CTSSLVPGGVLAKNIQYF.

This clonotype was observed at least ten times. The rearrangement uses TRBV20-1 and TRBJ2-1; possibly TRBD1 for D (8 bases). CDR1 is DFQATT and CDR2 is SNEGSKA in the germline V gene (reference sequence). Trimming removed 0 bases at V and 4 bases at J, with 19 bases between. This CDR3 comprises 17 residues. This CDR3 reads CSARDPQTGEGYNEQFF. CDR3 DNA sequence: TGCAGTGCTAGAGATCCCCAGACAGGGGAGGGATACAATGAGCAGTTCTTC.

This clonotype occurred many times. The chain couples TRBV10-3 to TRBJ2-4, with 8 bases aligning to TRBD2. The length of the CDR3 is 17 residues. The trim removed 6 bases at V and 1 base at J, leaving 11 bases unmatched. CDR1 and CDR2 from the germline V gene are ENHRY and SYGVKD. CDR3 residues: CAISSREGTYAKNIQYF. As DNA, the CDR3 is TGTGCCATCAGCTCTCGGGAGGGGACCTACGCCAAAAACATTCAGTACTTC.

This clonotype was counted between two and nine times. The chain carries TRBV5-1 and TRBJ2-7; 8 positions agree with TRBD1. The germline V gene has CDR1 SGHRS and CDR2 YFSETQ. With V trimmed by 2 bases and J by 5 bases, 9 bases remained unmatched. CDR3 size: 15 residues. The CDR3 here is CASSFWTGRSDEQYF. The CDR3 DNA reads TGCGCCAGCAGCTTTTGGACAGGGAGATCCGACGAGCAGTACTTC.

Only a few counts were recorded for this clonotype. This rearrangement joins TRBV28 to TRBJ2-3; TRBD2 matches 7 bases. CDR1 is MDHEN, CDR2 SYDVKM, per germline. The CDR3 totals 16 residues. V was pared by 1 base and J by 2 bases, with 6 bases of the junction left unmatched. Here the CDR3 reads CASSLFDRGVTDTQYF. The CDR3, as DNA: TGTGCCAGCAGTTTATTTGATCGGGGGGTCACAGATACGCAGTATTTT.

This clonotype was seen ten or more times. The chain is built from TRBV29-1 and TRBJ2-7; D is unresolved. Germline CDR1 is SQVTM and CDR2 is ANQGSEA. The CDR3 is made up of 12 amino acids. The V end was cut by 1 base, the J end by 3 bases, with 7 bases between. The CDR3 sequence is CSVEGHRYEQYF. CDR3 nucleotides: TGCAGCGTTGAAGGCCACCGCTACGAGCAGTACTTC.

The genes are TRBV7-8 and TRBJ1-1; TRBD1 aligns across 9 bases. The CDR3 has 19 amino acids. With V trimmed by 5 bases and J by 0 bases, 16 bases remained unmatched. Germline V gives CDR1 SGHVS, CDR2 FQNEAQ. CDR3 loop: CASSEGQGLLAQMNTEAFF. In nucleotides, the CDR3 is TGTGCCAGCAGCGAGGGACAGGGCCTTCTCGCACAAATGAACACTGAAGCTTTCTTT.

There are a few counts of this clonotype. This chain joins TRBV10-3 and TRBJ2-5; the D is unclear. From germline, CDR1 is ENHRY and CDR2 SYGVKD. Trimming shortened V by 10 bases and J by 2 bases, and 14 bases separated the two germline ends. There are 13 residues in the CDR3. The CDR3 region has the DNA TGTGCCACCGGGCCACCCCTGCAAGAGACCCAGTACTTC. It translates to CATGPPLQETQYF.